This TCR beta chain derives from a study of blood T cell repertoires in COVID-19. Across the study: Acute and convalescent COVID-19 specimens originated in the United States, Italy and Spain.

Living in about two dozen US areas, the participants were between roughly 18 and 89 years of age. Clinical history reported by participants formed the basis on which cohorts were assigned. Sequencing used immunoSEQ multiplex PCR; TCRdb keeps in-frame clones, though not all of them. Among some 400,000 clones listed, around 89% were seen once. Germline loops: CDR1 SGHTA, CDR2 FQGNSA. After removal of 5 bases from V and 2 bases from J, the junction contained 11 bases not matched to a gene. The CDR3 contains 16 residues. Sequencing used PBMCs or T cells enriched from blood (not recorded which). This TCR was sampled from a man in his thirties or forties who had recovered from COVID-19. This chain connects TRBV7-2 to TRBJ2-7; TRBD2 matches at 8 bases. In nucleotides, the CDR3 is TGTGCCAGCAGCCTGCCGATGTATAGCGGGACCTACGAGCAGTACTTC. This translates into CASSLPMYSGTYEQYF.